The T cell receptor beta chain described here comes from a study of blood T cell repertoires in COVID-19. This clone was observed a handful of times. Data came from immunoSEQ multiplex PCR; TCRdb stores just in-frame clones and leaves some out. The data contain around 140,000 clones, 84% of them singletons. Sequencing was done on a sample of PBMCs or T cells enriched from blood (not recorded which). This clonotype originated in a middle-aged man with acute COVID-19.

CDR3: CASSYSLQTIKRTGELFF. CDR3 bases: TGTGCCAGCAGTTACTCCTTACAGACCATAAAGAGAACCGGGGAGCTGTTTTTT. The chain links TRBV6-2 or TRBV6-3 to TRBJ2-2, with unresolved D. The CDR3 is made up of 18 amino acids. V was trimmed by 0 bases and J by 5 bases, leaving 19 bases between them. Germline CDR1 and CDR2: MNHEY and SVGEGT.